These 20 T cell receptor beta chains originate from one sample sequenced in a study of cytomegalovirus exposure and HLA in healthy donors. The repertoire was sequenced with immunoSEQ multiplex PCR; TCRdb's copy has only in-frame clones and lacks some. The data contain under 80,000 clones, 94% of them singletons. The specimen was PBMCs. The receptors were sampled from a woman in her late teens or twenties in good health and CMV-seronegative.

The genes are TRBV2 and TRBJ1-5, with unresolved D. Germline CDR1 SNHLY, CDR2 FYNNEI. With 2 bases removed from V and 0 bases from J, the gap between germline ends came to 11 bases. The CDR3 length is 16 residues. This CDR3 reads CASSEIIQYSNQPQHF. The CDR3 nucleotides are TGTGCCAGCAGTGAAATCATACAGTATAGCAATCAGCCCCAGCATTTT.

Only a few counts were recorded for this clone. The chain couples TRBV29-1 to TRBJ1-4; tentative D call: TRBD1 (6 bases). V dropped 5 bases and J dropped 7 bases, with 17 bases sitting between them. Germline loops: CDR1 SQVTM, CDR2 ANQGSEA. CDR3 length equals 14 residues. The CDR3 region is CSVLARGGGEKLFF. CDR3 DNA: TGCAGCGTTTTAGCCAGGGGAGGGGGTGAAAAACTGTTTTTT.

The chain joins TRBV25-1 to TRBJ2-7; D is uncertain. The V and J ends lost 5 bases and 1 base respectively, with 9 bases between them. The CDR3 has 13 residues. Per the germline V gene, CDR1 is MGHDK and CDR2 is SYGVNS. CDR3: CASSITPSYEQYF. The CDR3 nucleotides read TGTGCCAGCAGTATAACTCCTTCCTACGAGCAGTACTTC.

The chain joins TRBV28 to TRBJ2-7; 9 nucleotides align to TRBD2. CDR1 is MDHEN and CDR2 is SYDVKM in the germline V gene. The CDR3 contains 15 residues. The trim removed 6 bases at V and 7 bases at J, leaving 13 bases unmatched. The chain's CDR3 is CASSRPLAGIEEQYF. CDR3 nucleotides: TGTGCCAGCAGCCGACCTCTAGCGGGGATTGAGGAGCAGTACTTC.

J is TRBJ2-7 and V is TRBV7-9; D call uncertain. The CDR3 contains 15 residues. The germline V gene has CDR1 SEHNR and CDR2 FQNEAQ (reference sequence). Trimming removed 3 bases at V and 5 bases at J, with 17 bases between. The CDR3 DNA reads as TGTGCCAGCAGCTTGGTAGTTAGCCTCAAGGACGAGCAGTACTTC. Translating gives CASSLVVSLKDEQYF.

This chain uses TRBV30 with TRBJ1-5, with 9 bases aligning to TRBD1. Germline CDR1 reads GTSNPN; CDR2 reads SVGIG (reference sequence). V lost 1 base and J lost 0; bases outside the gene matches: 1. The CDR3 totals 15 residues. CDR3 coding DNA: TGTGCCTGGAGTGGGGGACAGGGTAGCAATCAGCCCCAGCATTTT. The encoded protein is CAWSGGQGSNQPQHF.

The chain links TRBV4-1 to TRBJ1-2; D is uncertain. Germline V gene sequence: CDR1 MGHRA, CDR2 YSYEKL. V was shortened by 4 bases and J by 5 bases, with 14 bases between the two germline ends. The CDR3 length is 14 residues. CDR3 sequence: CASSPGRELYGYTF. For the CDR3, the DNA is TGCGCCAGCAGCCCGGGGAGGGAGCTATATGGCTACACCTTC.

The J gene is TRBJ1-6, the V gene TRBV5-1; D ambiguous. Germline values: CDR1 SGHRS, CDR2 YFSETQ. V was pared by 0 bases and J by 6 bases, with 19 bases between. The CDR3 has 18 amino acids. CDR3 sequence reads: CASSLGPPRFQTNSPLHF. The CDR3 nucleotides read TGCGCCAGCAGCTTGGGTCCCCCGAGGTTTCAGACTAATTCACCCCTCCACTTT.

CDR3 sequence reads: CASSTPGQGFYEQYF. The CDR3 DNA follows: TGTGCCAGCAGTACACCGGGACAGGGGTTCTACGAGCAGTACTTC. V gene TRBV28 combines with J gene TRBJ2-7, with 10 nucleotides matching TRBD1. Germline CDR1 is MDHEN and CDR2 is SYDVKM. The CDR3 length is 15 residues. The V gene end was trimmed by 5 bases and the J gene end by 3 bases; junction bases not matched to a gene: 7.

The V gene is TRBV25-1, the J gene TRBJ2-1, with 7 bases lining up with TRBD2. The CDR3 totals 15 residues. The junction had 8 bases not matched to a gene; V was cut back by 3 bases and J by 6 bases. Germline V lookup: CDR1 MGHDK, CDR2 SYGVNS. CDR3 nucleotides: TGTGCCAGCAGTGATTGGGGGGGAGGGCCCAATGAGCAGTTCTTC. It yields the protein CASSDWGGGPNEQFF. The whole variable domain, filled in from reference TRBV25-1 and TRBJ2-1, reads EADIYQTPRYLVIGTGKKITLECSQTMGHDKMYWYQQDPGMELHLIHYSYGVNSTEKGDLSSESTVSRIRTEHFPLTLESARPSHTSQYLCASSDWGGGPNEQFFGPGTRLTVL.

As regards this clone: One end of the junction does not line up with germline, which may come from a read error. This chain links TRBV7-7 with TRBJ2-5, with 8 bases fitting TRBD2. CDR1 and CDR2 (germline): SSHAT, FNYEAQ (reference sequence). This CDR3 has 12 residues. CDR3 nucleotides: TGTGCTAGCAGCAGCAGCGGGGGCGACCAGTACTTC. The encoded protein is CASSSSGGDQYF.

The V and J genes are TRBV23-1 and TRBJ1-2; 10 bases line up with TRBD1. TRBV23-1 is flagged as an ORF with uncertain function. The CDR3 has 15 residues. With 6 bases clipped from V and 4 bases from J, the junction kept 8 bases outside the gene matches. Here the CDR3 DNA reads TGCGCCAGCAGGCGGGACAGGGGCTTTTTCTATGGCTACACCTTC. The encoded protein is CASRRDRGFFYGYTF.

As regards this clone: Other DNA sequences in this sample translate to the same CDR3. Written as DNA, the CDR3 is TGTGCCACCAGCAGGGACACCCTTTCATACGAGCAGTACTTC. Encoded protein: CATSRDTLSYEQYF. The rearrangement uses TRBV15 and TRBJ2-7; D possibly corresponds to TRBD1 (5 bases). Germline values: CDR1 LNHNV, CDR2 YYDKDF (reference sequence). CDR3 length: 14 amino acids. The V end lost 3 bases, the J end lost 4 bases, and 13 bases lay between the germline ends.

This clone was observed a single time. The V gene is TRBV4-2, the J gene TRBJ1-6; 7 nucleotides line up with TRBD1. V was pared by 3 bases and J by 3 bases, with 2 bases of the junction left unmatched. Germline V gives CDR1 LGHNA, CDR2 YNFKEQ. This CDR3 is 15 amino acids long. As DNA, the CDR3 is TGTGCCAGCAGCCACGGGACAGACTATAATTCACCCCTCCACTTT. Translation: CASSHGTDYNSPLHF.

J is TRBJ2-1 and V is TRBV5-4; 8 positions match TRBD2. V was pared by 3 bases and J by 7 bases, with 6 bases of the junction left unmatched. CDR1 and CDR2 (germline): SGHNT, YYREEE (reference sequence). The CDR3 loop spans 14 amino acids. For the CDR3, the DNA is TGTGCCAGCAGCTCCGGGACTAGTTGGAATGAGCAGTTCTTC. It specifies CASSSGTSWNEQFF. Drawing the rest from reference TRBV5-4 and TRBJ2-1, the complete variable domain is ETGVTQSPTHLIKTRGQQVTLRCSSQSGHNTVSWYQQALGQGPQFIFQYYREEENGRGNFPPRFSGLQFPNYSSELNVNALELDDSALYLCASSSGTSWNEQFFGPGTRLTVL.

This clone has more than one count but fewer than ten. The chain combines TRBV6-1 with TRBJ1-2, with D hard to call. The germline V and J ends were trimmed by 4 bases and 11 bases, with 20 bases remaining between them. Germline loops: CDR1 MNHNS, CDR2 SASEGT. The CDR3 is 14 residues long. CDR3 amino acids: CASSAQLEYQGYTF. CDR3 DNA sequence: TGTGCCAGCAGTGCACAGCTCGAGTATCAAGGTTACACCTTC.

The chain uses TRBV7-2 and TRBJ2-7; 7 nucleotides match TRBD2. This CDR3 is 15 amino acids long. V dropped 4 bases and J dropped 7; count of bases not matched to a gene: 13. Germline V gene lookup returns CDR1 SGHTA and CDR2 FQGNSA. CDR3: CASSSRSSGNSEQYF. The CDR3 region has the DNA TGTGCCAGCAGCTCCCGATCAAGCGGGAATTCTGAGCAGTACTTC.

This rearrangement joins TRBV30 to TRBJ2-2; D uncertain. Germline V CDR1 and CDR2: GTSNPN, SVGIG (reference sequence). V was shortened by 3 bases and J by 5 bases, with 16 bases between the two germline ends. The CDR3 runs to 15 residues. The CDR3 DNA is TGTGCCTGGAGGGCCTCCCGCGTGAGGACCGGGGAGCTGTTTTTT. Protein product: CAWRASRVRTGELFF.

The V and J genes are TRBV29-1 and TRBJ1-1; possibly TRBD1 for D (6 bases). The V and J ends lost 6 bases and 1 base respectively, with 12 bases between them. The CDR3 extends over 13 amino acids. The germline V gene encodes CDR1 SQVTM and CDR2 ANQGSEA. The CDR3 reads CSVHLQGNTEAFF. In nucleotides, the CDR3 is TGCAGCGTACACCTACAGGGGAACACTGAAGCTTTCTTT.

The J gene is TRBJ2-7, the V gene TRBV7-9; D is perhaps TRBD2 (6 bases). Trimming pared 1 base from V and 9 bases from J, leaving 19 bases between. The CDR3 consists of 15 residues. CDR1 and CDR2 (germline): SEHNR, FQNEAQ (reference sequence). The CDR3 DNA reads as TGTGCCAGCAGCTTAGGAGGTGGGGAGGAATGGATGCAGTACTTC. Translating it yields CASSLGGGEEWMQYF.